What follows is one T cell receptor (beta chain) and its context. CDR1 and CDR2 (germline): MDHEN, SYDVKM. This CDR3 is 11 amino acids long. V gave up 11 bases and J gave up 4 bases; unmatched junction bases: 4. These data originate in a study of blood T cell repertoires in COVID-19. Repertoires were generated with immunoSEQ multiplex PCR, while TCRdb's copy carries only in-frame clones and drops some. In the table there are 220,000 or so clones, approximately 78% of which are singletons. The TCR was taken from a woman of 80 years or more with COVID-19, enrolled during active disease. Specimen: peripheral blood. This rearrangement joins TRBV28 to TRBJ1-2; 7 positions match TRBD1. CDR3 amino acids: CAGQGGYGYTF. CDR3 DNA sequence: TGTGCCGGCCAGGGGGGCTATGGCTACACCTTC.